The 21 T cell receptor beta chains below come from one sample, sequenced in a study of blood T cell repertoires in COVID-19 (dated by TCRdb to the early 2020s). Library construction relied on the immunoSEQ multiplex PCR assay. TCRdb provides this immuneACCESS table in a form limited to in-frame rearrangements. Some clones are lacking; in checked studies, under half of them reflect an unresolved V gene, and why the rest are absent is not known. The sample table shows approximately 330,000 clones, and 90% are seen once. The ten largest clonotypes hold around 1% of the sample. The material sequenced was peripheral blood. Every receptor here comes from a woman between 40 and 55 years old with COVID-19, enrolled during active disease.

V is TRBV5-1 and J is TRBJ1-1, with 7 bases identical to TRBD1. V lost 4 bases and J lost 2; bases outside the gene matches: 8. Germline V CDR1 and CDR2: SGHRS, YFSETQ. This CDR3 spans 15 amino acids. The CDR3 sequence is CASSRNTGVNTEAFF. CDR3 nucleotide sequence: TGCGCCAGCAGCAGAAACACAGGGGTCAACACTGAAGCTTTCTTT.

The chain links TRBV18 to TRBJ2-6; 9 bases are a match to TRBD1. Germline values: CDR1 KGHSH, CDR2 LQKENI. The CDR3 consists of 17 residues. The trim removed 2 bases at V and 4 bases at J, leaving 6 bases unmatched. Here the CDR3 reads CASSPSTGGSGANVLTF. The CDR3 coding sequence is TGTGCCAGCTCACCATCGACAGGGGGTTCAGGGGCCAACGTCCTGACTTTC.

This chain joins TRBV4-1 and TRBJ1-6; 10 bases are a match to TRBD1. The CDR3 totals 17 residues. V dropped 5 bases and J dropped 4; count of bases not matched to a gene: 8. In germline, CDR1 is MGHRA, CDR2 YSYEKL. The CDR3 here is CASSIVDRGKYNSPLHF. The CDR3 DNA reads as TGCGCCAGCAGCATCGTGGACAGGGGGAAATATAATTCACCCCTCCACTTT.

V is TRBV28 and J is TRBJ1-2; the match to TRBD1 covers 9 bases. The V gene end was trimmed by 5 bases and the J gene end by 7 bases; junction bases not matched to a gene: 11. The CDR3 covers 15 residues. Germline CDR1 reads MDHEN; CDR2 reads SYDVKM. CDR3 in amino acids: CASSISGTGSPGYTF. CDR3 sequence (DNA): TGTGCCAGCAGTATATCGGGGACAGGGTCGCCTGGCTACACCTTC.

This clone was detected only once. The genes are TRBV27 and TRBJ1-3; D remains unclear. There are 13 residues in the CDR3. In germline, CDR1 is MNHEY, CDR2 SMNVEV (reference sequence). V was cut by 5 bases and J by 4 bases, with 9 bases left in between. DNA of the CDR3: TGTGCCAGCAGTGCAACGGGGGGAAACACCATATATTTT. It codes for CASSATGGNTIYF.

The chain combines TRBV28 with TRBJ1-1, with TRBD1 as a possible D gene (6 bases). The length of the CDR3 is 13 residues. The germline V gene has CDR1 MDHEN and CDR2 SYDVKM. V lost 6 bases to trimming and J lost 6 bases, with 14 bases between them. The CDR3 DNA is TGTGCCAGCAGCACCGACAGGCCGGCTGAAGCTTTCTTT. Residues: CASSTDRPAEAFF.

This clone was seen a few times. The CDR3 carries no conserved terminal phenylalanine or tryptophan, so it likely arises from a read error. The DNA is omitted, as the CDR3 cannot be located on it reliably, and the CDR3 follows TCRdb's listing. This sequence joins TRBV18 and TRBJ1-1; the table calls TRBD1, which could not be checked here. CDR1 is KGHSH, CDR2 LQKENI, per germline. The CDR3 is 8 amino acids long, termini counted. CDR3 sequence reads: CASSPLAT.

The rearrangement joins TRBV2 to TRBJ1-4, with D possibly being TRBD1 (5 bases). The CDR3 is 13 amino acids. Trimming shortened V by 4 bases and J by 7 bases, and 10 bases separated the two germline ends. Germline V gives CDR1 SNHLY, CDR2 FYNNEI. CDR3 bases: TGTGCCAGCAGTGCAGGGCCTGGTGAAAAACTGTTTTTT. It translates to CASSAGPGEKLFF.

In this sample, this clone turned up a few times. The V gene is TRBV18, the J gene TRBJ2-3, with TRBD2 matching 14 bases. Germline CDR1 KGHSH, CDR2 LQKENI. CDR3 length equals 16 residues. Trimming removed 1 base from V and 8 bases from J; junction bases left unmatched: 5. In DNA form, the CDR3 reads TGTGCCAGCTCACCACGCGGACTAGCGGGAGGAGGTACGCAGTATTTT. It yields the protein CASSPRGLAGGGTQYF.

V is TRBV27 and J is TRBJ1-5; the D gene is possibly TRBD1 (6 bases). Trimming removed 3 bases from V and 6 bases from J, with 21 bases in between. The V gene's germline CDR1 is MNHEY and CDR2 SMNVEV (reference sequence). The CDR3 runs 17 residues. The CDR3 protein is CASSLNGAGASGQPQHF. In DNA form, the CDR3 reads TGTGCCAGCAGTTTGAATGGAGCAGGGGCGTCGGGTCAGCCCCAGCATTTT.

The V call is TRBV12-3 or TRBV12-4, the J call TRBJ1-2; D uncertain. Trimming took off 6 bases at V and 8 bases at J, with 10 bases between the two ends. CDR3 length: 11 residues. DNA of the CDR3: TGTGCCAGCAGGAGGGAAGGCGGCTACACCTTC. As protein: CASRREGGYTF.

This chain joins TRBV6-1 and TRBJ1-2, with TRBD1 identical over 8 bases. Germline V gene lookup returns CDR1 MNHNS and CDR2 SASEGT. V lost 2 bases to trimming and J lost 7 bases; unmatched junction nucleotides: 9. CDR3 size: 15 residues. The CDR3 DNA reads TGTGCCAGCAGTGAAATAGGACAGGGACCAGGTGGCTACACCTTC. This gives the protein CASSEIGQGPGGYTF.

The J gene is TRBJ2-3, the V gene TRBV7-8; TRBD1 matches at 7 bases. The V gene's germline CDR1 is SGHVS and CDR2 FQNEAQ. V was pared by 1 base and J by 5 bases, with 6 bases of the junction left unmatched. The CDR3 consists of 15 residues. CDR3 amino acids: CASSLVKGAGDTQYF. CDR3 nucleotide sequence: TGTGCCAGCAGCTTAGTAAAGGGGGCGGGAGATACGCAGTATTTT.

The gene calls are TRBV27 and TRBJ1-1; D is undetermined. The CDR3 contains 14 residues. Per germline, CDR1 MNHEY and CDR2 SMNVEV (reference sequence). V dropped 3 bases and J dropped 4 bases, with 12 bases sitting between them. CDR3 sequence reads: CASSFEARSTEAFF. DNA of the CDR3: TGTGCCAGCAGTTTTGAGGCGCGTAGCACTGAAGCTTTCTTT.

The chain joins TRBV5-6 to TRBJ2-5; D is perhaps TRBD2 (5 bases). V was cut by 4 bases and J by 7 bases, with 17 bases left in between. Germline CDR1 is SGHDT and CDR2 is YYEEEE. The CDR3 consists of 14 residues. CDR3 DNA sequence: TGTGCCAGCAGCCCCTCGGGGTCCCTGGGGACCCAGTACTTC. Translating it yields CASSPSGSLGTQYF.

The rearrangement uses TRBV18 and TRBJ2-5; TRBD2 matches at 9 bases. Unmatched junction bases numbered 6, after V lost 0 bases and J lost 4 bases. The CDR3 runs 16 residues. Per the germline V gene, CDR1 is KGHSH and CDR2 is LQKENI. CDR3 sequence: CASSPPSLAGRETQYF. Here the CDR3 DNA reads TGTGCCAGCTCACCACCGAGTCTAGCGGGGAGAGAGACCCAGTACTTC. Complete variable domain (other parts from reference TRBV18 and TRBJ2-5): NAGVMQNPRHLVRRRGQEARLRCSPMKGHSHVYWYRQLPEEGLKFMVYLQKENIIDESGMPKERFSAEFPKEGPSILRIQQVVRGDSAAYFCASSPPSLAGRETQYFGPGTRLLVL.

This clone showed up just once. This chain connects TRBV4-3 to TRBJ1-5; no clear D. CDR1 and CDR2 from the germline V gene are LGHNA and YSLEER. The V and J ends lost 1 base and 7 bases respectively, with 8 bases between them. This CDR3 spans 13 amino acids. CDR3: CASSQVYSQPQHF. In DNA, the CDR3 is TGCGCCAGCAGCCAAGTTTATTCCCAGCCCCAGCATTTT.

The chain employs TRBV13 and TRBJ2-1; D gene ambiguous. This CDR3 has 13 residues. V was trimmed by 3 bases and J by 3 bases, leaving 6 bases between them. Germline loops: CDR1 PRHDT, CDR2 FYEKMQ (reference sequence). The CDR3 DNA is TGTGCCAGCAGCTTGCTCTACTACAATGAGCAGTTCTTC. Amino acids: CASSLLYYNEQFF.

The chain links TRBV5-5 to TRBJ1-2; TRBD1 is a possible D gene (5 bases). Germline lookup yields CDR1 SGHKS and CDR2 YYEKEE (reference sequence). The germline V and J ends were trimmed by 4 bases and 5 bases, with 15 bases remaining between them. The CDR3 consists of 14 residues. The CDR3 protein is CASSDNGGRYGYTF. Written as DNA, the CDR3 is TGTGCCAGCAGCGACAACGGGGGGAGGTATGGCTACACCTTC.

The J gene is TRBJ1-2, the V gene TRBV28; a weak D match, TRBD1 (6 bases). This CDR3 is built from 15 residues. Germline V lookup: CDR1 MDHEN, CDR2 SYDVKM. V lost 6 bases to trimming and J lost 4 bases, with 18 bases between them. CDR3 nucleotide sequence: TGTGCCAGCAGCCCTTCCAGGGGTGGACCCTATGGCTACACCTTC. Its protein is CASSPSRGGPYGYTF.

CDR3 nucleotide sequence: TGTGCCAGCAGCTTAGTAAGGACAGGGAGGTATGGCTACACCTTC. Translated: CASSLVRTGRYGYTF. The chain uses TRBV11-2 and TRBJ1-2, with 8 bases lining up with TRBD1. V shed 1 base, J shed 5 bases, and the junction held 6 bases outside the gene matches. This CDR3 has 15 amino acids. CDR1 is SGHAT, CDR2 FQNNGV, per germline.